This TCR beta chain stems from a study of blood T cells in healthy people across ages. Germline V gives CDR1 MNHEY, CDR2 SVGEGT. The ends were cut back, 0 bases at V and 2 bases at J, with 9 bases in the middle. CDR3 length: 15 residues. This clonotype was seen a few times. With a J-beta primer mix and a sample-barcoded 5' primer, a second PCR ran about 7 to 12 cycles. TCRdb independently ran MiXCR on the 5' RACE reads; one entry per CDR3 protein. The sample gives fewer than 900,000 distinct CDR3 sequences, under 40% of which show up once; roughly 13% is in the top ten. PBMCs numbering at least 6.5 million were isolated per sample.

Sample: blood. This clonotype was sampled from a man aged 18 to 29 in good health. The rearrangement links TRBV6-2 or TRBV6-3 to TRBJ2-3; D is uncertain. This chain's CDR3 is CASSYSYTTTDTQYF. In nucleotides, the CDR3 is TGTGCCAGCAGTTACTCTTACACCACCACAGATACGCAGTATTTT.